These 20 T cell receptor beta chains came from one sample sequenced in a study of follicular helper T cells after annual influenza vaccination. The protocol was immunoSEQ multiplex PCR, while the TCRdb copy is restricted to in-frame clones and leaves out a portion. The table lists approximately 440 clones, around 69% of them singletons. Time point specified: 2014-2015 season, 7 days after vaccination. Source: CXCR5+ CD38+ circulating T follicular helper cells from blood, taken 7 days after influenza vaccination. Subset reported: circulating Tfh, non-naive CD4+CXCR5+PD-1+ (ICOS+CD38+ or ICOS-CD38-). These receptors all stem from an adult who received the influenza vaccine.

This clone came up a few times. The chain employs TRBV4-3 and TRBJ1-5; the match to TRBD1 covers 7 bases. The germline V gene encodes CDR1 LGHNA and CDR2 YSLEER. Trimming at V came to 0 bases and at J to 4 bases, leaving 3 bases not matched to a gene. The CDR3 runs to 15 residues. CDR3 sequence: CASSQDSGGNQPQHF. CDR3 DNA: TGCGCCAGCAGCCAAGACTCAGGGGGGAATCAGCCCCAGCATTTT.

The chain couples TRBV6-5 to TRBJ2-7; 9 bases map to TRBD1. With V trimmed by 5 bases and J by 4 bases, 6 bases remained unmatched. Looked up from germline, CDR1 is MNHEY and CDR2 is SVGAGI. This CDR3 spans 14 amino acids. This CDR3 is CASSADRGYYEQYF. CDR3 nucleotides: TGTGCCAGCAGTGCGGACAGGGGCTATTACGAGCAGTACTTC.

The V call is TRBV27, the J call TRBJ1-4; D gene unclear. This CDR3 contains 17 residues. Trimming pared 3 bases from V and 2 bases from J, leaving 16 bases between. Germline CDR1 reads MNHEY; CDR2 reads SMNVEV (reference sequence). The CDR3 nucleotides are TGTGCCAGCAGTTTCCGCCGGTACACCTTGACTAATGAAAAACTGTTTTTT. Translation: CASSFRRYTLTNEKLFF. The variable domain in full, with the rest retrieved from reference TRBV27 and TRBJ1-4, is EAQVTQNPRYLITVTGKKLTVTCSQNMNHEYMSWYRQDPGLGLRQIYYSMNVEVTDKGDVPEGYKVSRKEKRNFPLILESPSPNQTSLYFCASSFRRYTLTNEKLFFGSGTQLSVL.

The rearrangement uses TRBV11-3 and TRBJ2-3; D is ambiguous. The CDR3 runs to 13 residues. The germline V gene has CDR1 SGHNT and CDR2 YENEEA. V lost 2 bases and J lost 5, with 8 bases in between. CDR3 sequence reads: CASSLRSGDTQYF. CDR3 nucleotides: TGTGCCAGCAGCTTACGGTCCGGAGATACGCAGTATTTT. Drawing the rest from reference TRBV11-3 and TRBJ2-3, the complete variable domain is EAGVVQSPRYKIIEKKQPVAFWCNPISGHNTLYWYLQNLGQGPELLIRYENEEAVDDSQLPKDRFSAERLKGVDSTLKIQPAELGDSAVYLCASSLRSGDTQYFGPGTRLTVL.

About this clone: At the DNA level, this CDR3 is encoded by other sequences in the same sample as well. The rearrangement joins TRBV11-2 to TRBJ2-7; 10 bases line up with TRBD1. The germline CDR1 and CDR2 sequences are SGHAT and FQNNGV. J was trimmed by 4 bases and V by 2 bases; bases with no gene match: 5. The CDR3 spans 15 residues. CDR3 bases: TGTGCCAGCAGCTTAAACGACAGGGGGCCTTACGAGCAGTACTTC. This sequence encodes CASSLNDRGPYEQYF.

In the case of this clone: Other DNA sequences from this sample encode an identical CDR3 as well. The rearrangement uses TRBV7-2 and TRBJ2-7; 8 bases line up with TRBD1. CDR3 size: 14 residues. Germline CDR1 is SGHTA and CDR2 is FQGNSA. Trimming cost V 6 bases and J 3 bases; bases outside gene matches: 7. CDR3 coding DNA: TGTGCCAGCAGTTCCGGGACAGGCTACTACGAGCAGTACTTC. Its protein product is CASSSGTGYYEQYF.

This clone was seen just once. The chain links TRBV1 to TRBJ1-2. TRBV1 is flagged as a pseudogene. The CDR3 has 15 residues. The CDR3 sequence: CTSRFLMRKTYGYTF. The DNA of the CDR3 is TGCACCAGCAGGTTTCTCATGCGAAAGACCTATGGCTACACCTTC.

CDR3 nucleotide sequence: TGTGCCAGCACCCGACAGGGAAGCCCCTCCTATGGCTACACCTTC. Its translation is CASTRQGSPSYGYTF. The V call is TRBV6-6, the J call TRBJ1-2; 7 bases align to TRBD1. Trimming at V came to 7 bases and at J to 4 bases, leaving 12 bases not matched to a gene. Germline V gene sequence: CDR1 MNHNY, CDR2 SVGAGI (reference sequence). The CDR3 is 15 residues long.

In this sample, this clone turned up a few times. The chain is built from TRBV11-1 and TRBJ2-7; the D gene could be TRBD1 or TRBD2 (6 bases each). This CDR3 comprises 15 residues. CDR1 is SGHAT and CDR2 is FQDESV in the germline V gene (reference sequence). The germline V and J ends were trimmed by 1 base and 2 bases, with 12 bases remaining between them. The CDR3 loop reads CASSLDPGGTYEQYF. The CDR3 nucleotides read TGTGCCAGCAGCTTAGATCCCGGGGGCACCTACGAGCAGTACTTC.

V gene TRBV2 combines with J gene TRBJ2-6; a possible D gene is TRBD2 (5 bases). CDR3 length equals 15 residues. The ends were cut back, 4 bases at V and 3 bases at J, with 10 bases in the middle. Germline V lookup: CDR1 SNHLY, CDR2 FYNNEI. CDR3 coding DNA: TGTGCCAGCAGTGCCGGGGAAGGTGGGGCCAACGTCCTGACTTTC. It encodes CASSAGEGGANVLTF.

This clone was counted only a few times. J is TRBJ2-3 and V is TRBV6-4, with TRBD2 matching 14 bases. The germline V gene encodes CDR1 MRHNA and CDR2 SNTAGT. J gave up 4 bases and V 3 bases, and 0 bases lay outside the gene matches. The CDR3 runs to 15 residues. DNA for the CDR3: TGTGCCAGCAGTGAGACTAGCGGGGGGGCAGATACGCAGTATTTT. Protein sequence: CASSETSGGADTQYF.

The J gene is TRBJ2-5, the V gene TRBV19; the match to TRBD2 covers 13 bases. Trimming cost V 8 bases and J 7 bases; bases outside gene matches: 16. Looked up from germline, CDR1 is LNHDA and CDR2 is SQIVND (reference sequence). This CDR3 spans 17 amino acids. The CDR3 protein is CASGRTSGGRPHGTQYF. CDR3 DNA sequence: TGTGCCAGTGGGAGGACTAGCGGGGGCCGTCCCCACGGGACCCAGTACTTC.

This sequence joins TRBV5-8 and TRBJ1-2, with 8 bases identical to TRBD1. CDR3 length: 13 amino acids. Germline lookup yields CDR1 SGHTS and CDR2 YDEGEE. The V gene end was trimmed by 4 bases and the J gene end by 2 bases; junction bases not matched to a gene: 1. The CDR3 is CASSRTGNYGYTF. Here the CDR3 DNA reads TGTGCCAGCAGCCGGACAGGGAACTATGGCTACACCTTC.

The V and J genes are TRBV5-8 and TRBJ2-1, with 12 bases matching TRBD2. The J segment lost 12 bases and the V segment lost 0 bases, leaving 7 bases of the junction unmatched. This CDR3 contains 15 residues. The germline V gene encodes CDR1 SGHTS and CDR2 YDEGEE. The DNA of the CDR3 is TGTGCCAGCAGCTTGGAGTCTAGCGGGGGGGCTTGGCAGTTCTTC. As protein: CASSLESSGGAWQFF.

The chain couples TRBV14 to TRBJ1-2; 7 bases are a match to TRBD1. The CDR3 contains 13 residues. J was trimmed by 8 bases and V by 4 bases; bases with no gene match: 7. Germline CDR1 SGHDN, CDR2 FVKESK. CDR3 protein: CASSRQGTGGYTF. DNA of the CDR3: TGTGCCAGCAGCCGACAGGGAACAGGAGGCTACACCTTC. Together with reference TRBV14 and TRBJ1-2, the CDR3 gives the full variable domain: EAGVTQFPSHSVIEKGQTVTLRCDPISGHDNLYWYRRVMGKEIKFLLHFVKESKQDESGMPNNRFLAERTGGTYSTLKVQPAELEDSGVYFCASSRQGTGGYTFGSGTRLTVV.

The chain's CDR3 is CASSLFASGAGELFF. The CDR3 DNA reads as TGTGCCAGCAGTTTATTCGCTAGCGGCGCCGGGGAGCTGTTTTTT. The chain combines TRBV5-4 with TRBJ2-2; 7 positions match TRBD2. CDR3 size: 15 residues. Germline V gene lookup returns CDR1 SGHNT and CDR2 YYREEE (reference sequence). V was pared by 5 bases and J by 6 bases, with 10 bases of the junction left unmatched.

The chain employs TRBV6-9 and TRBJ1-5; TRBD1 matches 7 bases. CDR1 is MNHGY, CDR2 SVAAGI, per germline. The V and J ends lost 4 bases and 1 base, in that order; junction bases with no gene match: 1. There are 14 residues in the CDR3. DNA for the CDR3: TGTGCCAGCAGTTTACAGGGGAGCAATCAGCCCCAGCATTTT. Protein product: CASSLQGSNQPQHF.

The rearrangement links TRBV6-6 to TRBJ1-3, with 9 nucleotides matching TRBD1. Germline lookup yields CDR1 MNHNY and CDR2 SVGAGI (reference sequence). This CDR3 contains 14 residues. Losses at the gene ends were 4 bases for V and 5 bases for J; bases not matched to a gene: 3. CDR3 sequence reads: CASSLDRGRNTIYF. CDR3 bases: TGTGCCAGCAGTTTGGACAGGGGAAGAAACACCATATATTTT.

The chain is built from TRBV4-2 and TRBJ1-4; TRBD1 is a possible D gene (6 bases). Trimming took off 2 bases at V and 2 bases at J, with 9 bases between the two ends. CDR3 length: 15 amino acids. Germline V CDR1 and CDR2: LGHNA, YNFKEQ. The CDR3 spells CASSQPGHTNEKLFF. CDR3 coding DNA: TGTGCCAGCAGCCAACCGGGACACACTAATGAAAAACTGTTTTTT.

CDR3 protein: CASRALAVTSYNEQFF. The CDR3 nucleotides read TGTGCCAGCAGGGCATTAGCGGTGACCTCCTACAATGAGCAGTTCTTC. The chain employs TRBV2 and TRBJ2-1; maybe TRBD2 (6 bases). This CDR3 contains 16 residues. With 6 bases removed from V and 0 bases from J, the gap between germline ends came to 15 bases. CDR1 and CDR2 (germline): SNHLY, FYNNEI.